Below are 7 T cell receptor beta chains sequenced from a single sample in a study of T-cell memory formation after mild COVID-19. Each CDR3 protein is one row after TCRdb ran MiXCR on the 5' RACE reads. The table records hundreds of thousands of distinct CDR3 sequences, over 15% of them present only once. The sequencing sample was made of PBMCs or a T cell subset sorted from them (not recorded which). The receptors originated from an adult woman who had mild COVID-19 (a few samples of this study predate the infection). Cell type and time point are not known.

The chain links TRBV12-3 or TRBV12-4 to TRBJ2-1; 9 nucleotides line up with TRBD1. CDR3 length: 17 amino acids. V trimming: 1 base; J trimming: 9 bases; junction bases outside the gene matches: 13. CDR3 sequence (DNA): TGTGCCAGCAGTTTAGGCTACGGACAGGGGAAAGTAAGTGAGCAGTTCTTC. Translating it yields CASSLGYGQGKVSEQFF.

This clonotype was counted a few times. The rearrangement links TRBV24-1 to TRBJ2-3; D might be TRBD2 (6 bases). Deletions cut 4 bases from V and 2 bases from J, with 15 bases between. Germline V CDR1 and CDR2: KGHDR, SFDVKD. The CDR3 covers 16 residues. The DNA for the CDR3 is TGTGCCACCAGTGACTCAAGCGGGCCTTACACAGATACGCAGTATTTT. Encoded protein: CATSDSSGPYTDTQYF.

The chain combines TRBV20-1 with TRBJ1-2; D gene ambiguous. This CDR3 spans 12 amino acids. Germline V gene sequence: CDR1 DFQATT, CDR2 SNEGSKA (reference sequence). Trimming stripped 7 bases from V and 8 bases from J, with 17 bases between. The CDR3 DNA reads TGCAGTGTAACTCGGAGTCCGAAAGGCTACACCTTC. It specifies CSVTRSPKGYTF.

The chain uses TRBV5-1 and TRBJ2-2, with D possibly being TRBD2 (5 bases). This CDR3 has 12 residues. From germline, CDR1 is SGHRS and CDR2 YFSETQ. The germline V and J ends were trimmed by 4 bases and 14 bases, with 15 bases remaining between them. In nucleotides, the CDR3 is TGCGCCAGCAGCCCCACACGGCGGACTCTGTTTTTT. Protein sequence: CASSPTRRTLFF.

V is TRBV2 and J is TRBJ2-2; 8 positions agree with TRBD2. Germline CDR1 reads SNHLY; CDR2 reads FYNNEI. This CDR3 contains 16 residues. The V and J ends lost 0 bases and 5 bases, in that order; junction bases with no gene match: 5. CDR3 residues: CASSEALAGSTGELFF. The DNA for the CDR3 is TGTGCCAGCAGTGAAGCGCTAGCGGGCTCAACCGGGGAGCTGTTTTTT. The whole variable domain, remainder taken from reference TRBV2 and TRBJ2-2, is EPEVTQTPSHQVTQMGQEVILRCVPISNHLYFYWYRQILGQKVEFLVSFYNNEISEKSEIFDDQFSVERPDGSNFTLKIRSTKLEDSAMYFCASSEALAGSTGELFFGEGSRLTVL.

This clonotype came up a few times. The chain carries TRBV6-6 and TRBJ2-7; 7 positions agree with TRBD1. CDR3 length: 13 residues. J was trimmed by 6 bases and V by 7 bases; bases with no gene match: 9. Germline V CDR1 and CDR2: MNHNY, SVGAGI (reference sequence). The DNA of the CDR3 is TGTGCCAGCACCCAGACAGGGTTTTCCGAGCAGTACTTC. This gives the protein CASTQTGFSEQYF.

In this sample, this clonotype turned up a few times. V is TRBV10-3 and J is TRBJ1-4, with D unresolved. The V end was cut by 4 bases, the J end by 7 bases, with 10 bases between. The CDR3 runs to 13 residues. Germline V lookup: CDR1 ENHRY, CDR2 SYGVKD. The CDR3 spells CAISAGEGEKLFF. The CDR3 bases are TGTGCCATCAGTGCGGGAGAGGGTGAAAAACTGTTTTTT.